This entry lists 6 T cell receptor beta chains sequenced from one sample in a study of CD8 T cells in ankylosing spondylitis. TCRdb re-analysed the 5' RACE reads in MiXCR, keeping a single row per CDR3 protein. The data contain 150,000 to 200,000 distinct CDR3 sequences, about an eighth of them singletons. The sequenced sample was blood, either unsorted or a sorted T cell fraction (not recorded which). The receptors originated from a female donor with ankylosing spondylitis or in good health (not recorded which).

There are many counts of this clonotype. This chain joins TRBV12-3 or TRBV12-4 and TRBJ2-7; D unresolved. Trimming cost V 4 bases and J 7 bases, with 11 bases left between them. The CDR3 is 12 residues long. This CDR3 reads CASSYPMGEQYF. In nucleotides, the CDR3 is TGTGCCAGCAGTTACCCGATGGGAGAGCAGTACTTC.

This chain links TRBV6-1 with TRBJ2-2; 13 nucleotides agree with TRBD2. Per the germline V gene, CDR1 is MNHNS and CDR2 is SASEGT. The CDR3 extends over 16 amino acids. J lost 4 bases, V lost 7 bases, and 6 bases had no gene match. The CDR3 loop reads CASNILAGGATGELFF. In DNA form, the CDR3 reads TGTGCCAGCAACATACTAGCGGGAGGGGCCACCGGGGAGCTGTTTTTT.

J is TRBJ2-7 and V is TRBV11-2; D is perhaps TRBD2 (6 bases). Per the germline V gene, CDR1 is SGHAT and CDR2 is FQNNGV. The CDR3 consists of 15 residues. V lost 4 bases, J lost 3 bases, and 16 bases lay in between. CDR3 DNA: TGTGCCAGCAGCTCAACCCGGGACTTTGGCTACGAGCAGTACTTC. Amino acids: CASSSTRDFGYEQYF.

In its sample, this clonotype was seen many times. The rearrangement joins TRBV24-1 to TRBJ2-2; D not resolved. V was trimmed by 1 base and J by 6 bases, leaving 5 bases between them. The CDR3 loop spans 13 amino acids. CDR1 KGHDR and CDR2 SFDVKD come from the germline V gene. CDR3 amino acids: CATSDFHPGELFF. In nucleotides, the CDR3 is TGTGCCACCAGTGATTTCCACCCCGGGGAGCTGTTTTTT.

The chain uses TRBV12-3 or TRBV12-4 and TRBJ1-2, with D tentatively TRBD1 (6 bases). CDR3 length: 15 amino acids. V was cut by 5 bases and J by 4 bases, with 17 bases left in between. The CDR3 sequence: CASSPQGIGTYGYTF. The CDR3 region has the DNA TGTGCCAGCAGTCCCCAGGGGATAGGGACCTATGGCTACACCTTC.

This clonotype appeared many times. The chain links TRBV20-1 to TRBJ1-6; tentative D call: TRBD1 (5 bases). V lost 3 bases and J lost 10, with 13 bases in between. Germline CDR1 is DFQATT and CDR2 is SNEGSKA (reference sequence). The CDR3 totals 13 residues. Here the CDR3 DNA reads TGCAGTGCTAGCCTACTAGACAGATCACCCCTCCACTTT. Translated, it gives CSASLLDRSPLHF.